This entry features one T cell receptor (beta chain) sequence. Its antigen is as yet unknown. TCRdb called the 5' RACE reads again in MiXCR, with one record for every CDR3 protein. The profile shows some 81,000 distinct CDR3 sequences, 7.5% to 10% of them singletons. The ends were cut back, 4 bases at V and 2 bases at J, with 17 bases in the middle. CDR1 is MDHEN and CDR2 is SYDVKM in the germline V gene. The CDR3 sequence is 16 residues long. This sample was taken from a study of early T cells in non-severe SARS-CoV-2 infection. Overall study results and limits: VDJdb matching skewed toward anti-spike CD8 responses, missing private and CD4 specificities.

This receptor was identified in an adult who was a healthcare worker with PCR-confirmed SARS-CoV-2 infection or an uninfected control (not recorded which). The chain combines TRBV28 with TRBJ2-5; TRBD2 is a possible D gene (5 bases). Sequencing was carried out using whole blood. CDR3 loop: CASSSTESAAQETQYF. The CDR3 coding sequence is TGTGCCAGCAGTTCCACAGAGTCAGCGGCACAAGAGACCCAGTACTTC.